Sequencing of this T cell receptor beta chain was carried out in a study of blood T cell repertoires in COVID-19. Study in general: Donors in the United States, Italy and Spain gave samples during acute or convalescent COVID-19. Sample material is recorded as cDNA or gDNA derived from T cells, B-cell-depleted T cells, or PBMCs.

Trimming left V 2 bases short and J 10 bases short, with 11 bases between. Per germline, CDR1 MNHEY and CDR2 SVGAGI. The CDR3 length is 13 residues. Per the authors' pipeline: For nucleated cells, counts were estimated from reference gene primer amplification. Sequencing used immunoSEQ multiplex PCR; TCRdb keeps in-frame clones, though not all of them. That table supplies the V and J calls and clone size; D and trimming were determined from the DNA. The sample includes 250,000 to 350,000 clones, approximately 88% of them seen just once. Sequencing was performed on peripheral blood. The sequence was obtained from a woman between 40 and 55 years old who had recovered from COVID-19. This chain links TRBV6-5 with TRBJ2-2; D unresolved. The CDR3: CASSYQPWAELFF. The CDR3 DNA sequence: TGTGCCAGCAGTTACCAGCCTTGGGCGGAGCTGTTTTTT.